This T cell receptor beta chain was sequenced in a study of Ad26.COV2.S vaccination and SARS-CoV-2 variants. Treatment indicated: some 20 received Ad26.COV2.S at low or high dose, single or two shots; a few received placebo; per-sample allocation not given. At day 63 after the first vaccine or placebo injection, samples were drawn. Findings and caveats of the study: Estimates derived from TCR breadth and depth analyses may have underestimated total T cell responses. Reported post-vaccination CD8+ and CD4+ T cell responses to spike showed substantial breadth.

To note about this clone: Its antigen is not known.

The protocol was immunoSEQ multiplex PCR, while the TCRdb copy is restricted to in-frame clones and leaves out a portion. The sample yields about 440,000 clones, around 90% seen once. With V trimmed by 3 bases and J by 4 bases, 6 bases remained unmatched. Per the germline V gene, CDR1 is LGHNA and CDR2 is YNFKEQ. CDR3 length equals 16 residues. This specimen was peripheral blood, taken in a trial of Ad26.COV2.S vaccine versus placebo. This receptor was taken from a person aged 18 to 65 who received the Ad26.COV2.S COVID-19 vaccine or a placebo. J is TRBJ2-2 and V is TRBV4-2; 9 positions agree with TRBD1. The CDR3 sequence is CASSQGQGGFTGELFF. CDR3 DNA sequence: TGTGCCAGCAGCCAGGGACAGGGCGGGTTCACCGGGGAGCTGTTTTTT.